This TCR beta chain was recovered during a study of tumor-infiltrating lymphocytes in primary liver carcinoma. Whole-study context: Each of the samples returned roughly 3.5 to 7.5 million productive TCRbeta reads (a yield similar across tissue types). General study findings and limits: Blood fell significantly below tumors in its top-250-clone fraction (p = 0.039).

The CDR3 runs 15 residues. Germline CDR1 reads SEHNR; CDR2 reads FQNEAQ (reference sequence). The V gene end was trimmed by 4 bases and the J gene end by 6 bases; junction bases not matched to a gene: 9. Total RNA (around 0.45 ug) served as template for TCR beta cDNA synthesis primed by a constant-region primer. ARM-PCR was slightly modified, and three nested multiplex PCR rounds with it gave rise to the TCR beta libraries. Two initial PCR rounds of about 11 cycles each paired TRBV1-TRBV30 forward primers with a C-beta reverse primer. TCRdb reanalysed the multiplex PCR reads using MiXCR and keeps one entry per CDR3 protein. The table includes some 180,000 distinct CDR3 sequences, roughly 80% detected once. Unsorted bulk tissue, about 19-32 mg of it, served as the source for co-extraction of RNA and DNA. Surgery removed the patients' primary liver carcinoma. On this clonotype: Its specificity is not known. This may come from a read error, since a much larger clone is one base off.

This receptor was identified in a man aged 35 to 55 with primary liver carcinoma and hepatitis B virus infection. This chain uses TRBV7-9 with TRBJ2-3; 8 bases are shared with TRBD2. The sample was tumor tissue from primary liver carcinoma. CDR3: CASSSLAAGDDTQYF. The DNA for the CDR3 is TGTGCCAGCAGCTCACTGGCAGCGGGAGATGATACGCAGTATTTT. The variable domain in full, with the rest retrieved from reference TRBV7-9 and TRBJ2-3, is DTGVSQNPRHKITKRGQNVTFRCDPISEHNRLYWYRQTLGQGPEFLTYFQNEAQLEKSRLLSDRFSAERPKGSFSTLEIQRTEQGDSAMYLCASSSLAAGDDTQYFGPGTRLTVL.